What follows are 10 T cell receptor beta chains derived from one specimen sequenced in a study of chemoradiotherapy in HPV16-positive cancers. Generated by immunoSEQ multiplex PCR, the TCRdb table keeps only in-frame clones and is missing some. The table has tens of thousands of clones, 85% to 90% seen once. Sequencing was performed on blood, taken from a patient who underwent chemoradiotherapy. The receptors derive from a human donor with HPV-associated anogenital cancer.

This clone was found a few times. The chain combines TRBV27 with TRBJ1-2; D remains ambiguous. V lost 2 bases, J lost 2 bases, and 18 bases lay in between. The CDR3 has 17 amino acids. Looked up from germline, CDR1 is MNHEY and CDR2 is SMNVEV (reference sequence). CDR3 sequence reads: CASSLTPHEGLNYGYTF. CDR3 nucleotides: TGTGCCAGCAGTTTAACCCCACATGAAGGGCTGAACTATGGCTACACCTTC.

The genes are TRBV7-8 and TRBJ1-6; maybe TRBD1 (5 bases). CDR3 length: 14 residues. V was clipped by 1 base and J by 7 bases, with 8 bases between them. Per the germline V gene, CDR1 is SGHVS and CDR2 is FQNEAQ. The CDR3 reads CASSLVRVNSPLHF. The CDR3 DNA reads TGTGCCAGCAGCTTAGTCAGGGTAAATTCACCCCTCCACTTT.

The V gene is TRBV7-3, the J gene TRBJ1-2; 10 bases line up with TRBD1. CDR3 size: 13 residues. From germline, CDR1 is SGHTA and CDR2 FQGTGA. V gave up 5 bases and J gave up 8 bases; unmatched junction bases: 5. The chain's CDR3 is CASSPGQGKGYTF. For the CDR3, the DNA is TGTGCCAGCAGCCCGGGACAGGGGAAGGGCTACACCTTC.

The rearrangement joins TRBV28 to TRBJ2-7; D perhaps matches TRBD1 (6 bases). Germline-derived CDR1 and CDR2 are MDHEN and SYDVKM. Trimming pared 6 bases from V and 2 bases from J, leaving 11 bases between. This CDR3 has 13 amino acids. The CDR3 bases are TGTGCCAGCAGCTGGGCAGGGGCCTACGAGCAGTACTTC. Amino acids: CASSWAGAYEQYF.

The chain couples TRBV19 to TRBJ1-3; D gene unclear. There are 15 residues in the CDR3. Per germline, CDR1 LNHDA and CDR2 SQIVND (reference sequence). With 1 base removed from V and 2 bases from J, the gap between germline ends came to 9 bases. CDR3 loop: CASSIAPETGNTIYF. The CDR3 bases are TGTGCCAGTAGTATAGCCCCGGAAACTGGAAACACCATATATTTT.

The gene calls are TRBV27 and TRBJ2-3, with D possibly being TRBD1 (6 bases). V was trimmed by 5 bases and J by 3 bases, leaving 15 bases between them. This CDR3 is built from 15 residues. Per the germline V gene, CDR1 is MNHEY and CDR2 is SMNVEV (reference sequence). CDR3 loop: CASSPGQKATDTQYF. The DNA for the CDR3 is TGTGCCAGCAGTCCGGGACAAAAGGCGACAGATACGCAGTATTTT.

The genes are TRBV9 and TRBJ2-5, with TRBD2 matching 8 bases. Germline-derived CDR1 and CDR2 are SGDLS and YYNGEE. Germline trimming cut 0 bases from V and 0 bases from J; bases unmatched to any gene: 4. CDR3 size: 16 residues. CDR3 in DNA: TGTGCCAGCAGCGTAGGGGCGGGGGGCCACCAAGAGACCCAGTACTTC. This codes for CASSVGAGGHQETQYF.

The chain joins TRBV5-1 to TRBJ2-2; D gene uncertain. CDR3 length: 16 residues. Germline V lookup: CDR1 SGHRS, CDR2 YFSETQ. The ends were cut back, 0 bases at V and 0 bases at J, with 9 bases in the middle. CDR3 sequence: CASSLGNTANTGELFF. CDR3 coding DNA: TGCGCCAGCAGCTTGGGGAACACCGCGAACACCGGGGAGCTGTTTTTT.

On this clone: This clone may be a read error of a much larger clone one base away. The sample holds other DNA sequences that translate to the same CDR3. This chain joins TRBV5-1 and TRBJ1-1, with D hard to call. Germline CDR1 SGHRS, CDR2 YFSETQ. V lost 1 base and J 7 bases, leaving 8 bases between the germline ends. The CDR3 runs to 12 residues. CDR3 DNA: TGCGCCAGCAGCTTGAGGGTTGGTGAAGCTTTCTTT. It specifies CASSLRVGEAFF.

The chain links TRBV5-6 to TRBJ2-1; D gene uncertain. V lost 1 base, J lost 9 bases, and 11 bases lay in between. Germline loops: CDR1 SGHDT, CDR2 YYEEEE. CDR3 size: 13 residues. In DNA form, the CDR3 reads TGTGCCAGCAGCTTGAGTACGGTTGGTGAGCAGTTCTTC. Its protein is CASSLSTVGEQFF.